The clone carrying this TCR beta chain was observed at least ten times. What it binds is unknown. Using its own MiXCR run on the 5' RACE reads, TCRdb lists one record per CDR3 protein. The sample has roughly 1.6 million distinct CDR3 sequences; around 29% are singletons. The sample comes from a study of identical twins. Study-level results: Low generation-probability sequences were in excess among twin-shared out-of-frame alpha sequences. Models underestimated how often monozygotic twins shared out-of-frame TCR alpha. Surplus twin overlap in beta out-of-frame sequences was less pronounced. For zero-insertion analyses, partial confounding could come from invariant MAIT and iNKT cells.

V was shortened by 5 bases and J by 3 bases, with 14 bases between the two germline ends. The CDR3 contains 14 residues. CDR1 MNHNY and CDR2 SVGAGI come from the germline V gene (reference sequence). The rearrangement joins TRBV6-6 to TRBJ2-7, with D perhaps given as TRBD1 or TRBD2 (5 bases each). The sample consisted of cord blood. The sequence derives from a newborn girl in good health. The CDR3: CASSDRDRVYEQYF. In DNA form, the CDR3 reads TGTGCCAGCAGTGATCGGGACCGAGTCTACGAGCAGTACTTC.